The next 2 T cell receptor beta chains were all read from a single sample in a study of blood T cell repertoires in COVID-19. The protocol was immunoSEQ multiplex PCR, while the TCRdb copy is restricted to in-frame clones and leaves out a portion. Among approximately 260,000 clones listed, approximately 88% were seen once. Sequenced sample: PBMCs or T cells enriched from blood (not recorded which). These receptors were collected from a woman between 40 and 50 years old with acute COVID-19.

The chain employs TRBV15 and TRBJ1-1, with no clear D. This CDR3 is built from 14 residues. CDR1 LNHNV and CDR2 YYDKDF come from the germline V gene (reference sequence). The germline V and J ends were trimmed by 7 bases and 0 bases, with 12 bases remaining between them. CDR3 DNA sequence: TGTGCCACCAAGAGCGGAAGTATGAACACTGAAGCTTTCTTT. It encodes CATKSGSMNTEAFF.

The chain links TRBV5-4 to TRBJ2-5; D gene unclear. CDR1 and CDR2 (germline): SGHNT, YYREEE (reference sequence). The V end lost 2 bases, the J end lost 4 bases, and 9 bases lay between the germline ends. The CDR3 sequence is 13 residues long. In DNA, the CDR3 is TGTGCCAGCAGCTTAGTCGGCGGAGAGACCCAGTACTTC. Residues: CASSLVGGETQYF.